The T cell receptor beta chain described here comes from a study of cytomegalovirus exposure and HLA in healthy donors. CDR3 length equals 13 residues. The ends were cut back, 3 bases at V and 4 bases at J, with 7 bases in the middle. Per germline, CDR1 MDHEN and CDR2 SYDVKM. The PCR employed 60 Vbeta primers together with 13 Jbeta primers. The method was immunoSEQ multiplex PCR; TCRdb's version includes in-frame clones alone and lacks a portion of them. The sample yields roughly 130,000 clones, roughly 80% seen once. The genes are TRBV28 and TRBJ2-1; D unresolved. Specimen: PBMCs. This clonotype was sampled from a woman aged 40 to 55 in good health and CMV-seronegative. CDR3 bases: TGTGCCAGCAGTTTGGGCAGATACAATGAGCAGTTCTTC. Translation gives CASSLGRYNEQFF.